This T cell receptor (beta chain) was found in a study of T cells in narcolepsy. Study-level background: Enrolled donors included narcolepsy type 1 or type 2 patients and healthy controls. Study outcomes and limitations: HCRT-specific and TRIB2-specific autoreactive clonotypes appeared among same-patient CSF and blood CD4+ clonotypes. Autoreactive clonotypes reportedly recurred in blood of same and different patients, not controls.

Profiling relied on immunoSEQ multiplex PCR, and the TCRdb table lists in-frame clones only, not all of them. The sample holds tens of thousands of clones; 81% are singletons and the top ten take around 1%. In regard to this clone: Its antigen is undetermined.

The sample consisted of memory (CD45RA-) CD4+ T cells from blood. The receptor's source is a human donor in good health.

The CDR3 DNA sequence: TGTGCCAGCAGCCCCGGGACAGGAAACCATCAGCCCCAGCATTTT. Translation gives CASSPGTGNHQPQHF. This chain uses TRBV28 with TRBJ1-5, with 8 nucleotides matching TRBD1. Germline CDR1 is MDHEN and CDR2 is SYDVKM. V was pared by 6 bases and J by 5 bases, with 9 bases of the junction left unmatched. The CDR3 is 15 amino acids.